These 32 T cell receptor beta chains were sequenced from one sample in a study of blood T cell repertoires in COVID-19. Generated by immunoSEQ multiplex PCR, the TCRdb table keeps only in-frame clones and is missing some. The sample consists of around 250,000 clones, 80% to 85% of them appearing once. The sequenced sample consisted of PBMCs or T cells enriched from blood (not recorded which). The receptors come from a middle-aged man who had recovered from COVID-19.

CDR3 in amino acids: CAISEQGSNQPQHF. Written as DNA, the CDR3 is TGTGCCATCAGTGAGCAGGGGAGCAATCAGCCCCAGCATTTT. This rearrangement joins TRBV10-3 to TRBJ1-5; D is perhaps TRBD1 (6 bases). The V gene's germline CDR1 is ENHRY and CDR2 SYGVKD. The length of the CDR3 is 14 residues. The V end was cut by 2 bases, the J end by 1 base, with 6 bases between.

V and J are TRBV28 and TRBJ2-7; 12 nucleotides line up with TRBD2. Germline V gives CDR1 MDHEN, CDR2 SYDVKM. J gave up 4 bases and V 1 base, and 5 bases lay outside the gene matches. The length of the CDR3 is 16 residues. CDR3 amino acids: CASSLYLTSGRYEQYF. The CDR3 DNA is TGTGCCAGCAGTTTATATCTGACTAGCGGGAGATACGAGCAGTACTTC.

The CDR3 is CASSSTSRYEQYF. The CDR3 DNA is TGTGCCAGCAGTTCAACTAGCAGGTACGAGCAGTACTTC. The chain is built from TRBV12-3 or TRBV12-4 and TRBJ2-7; D possibly corresponds to TRBD2 (6 bases). The CDR3 consists of 13 residues. The V and J ends lost 4 bases and 4 bases respectively, with 11 bases between them.

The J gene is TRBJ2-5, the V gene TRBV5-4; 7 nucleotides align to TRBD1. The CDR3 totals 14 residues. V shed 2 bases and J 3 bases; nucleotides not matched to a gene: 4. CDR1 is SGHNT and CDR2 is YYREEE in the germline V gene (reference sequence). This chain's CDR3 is CASSFPDREETQYF. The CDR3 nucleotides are TGTGCCAGCAGCTTTCCCGACAGGGAAGAGACCCAGTACTTC.

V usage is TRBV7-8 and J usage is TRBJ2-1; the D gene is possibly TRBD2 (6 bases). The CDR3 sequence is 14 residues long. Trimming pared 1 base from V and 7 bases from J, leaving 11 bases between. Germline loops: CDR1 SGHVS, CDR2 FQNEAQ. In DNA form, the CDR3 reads TGTGCCAGCAGCTTAGGGGGGGTGGGTAATGAGCAGTTCTTC. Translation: CASSLGGVGNEQFF.

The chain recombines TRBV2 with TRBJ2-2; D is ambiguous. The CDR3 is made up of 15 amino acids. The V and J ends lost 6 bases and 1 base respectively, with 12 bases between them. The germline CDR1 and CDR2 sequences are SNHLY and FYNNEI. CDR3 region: CASSPVLLNTGELFF. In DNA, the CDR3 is TGTGCCAGCAGCCCGGTCCTACTGAACACCGGGGAGCTGTTTTTT.

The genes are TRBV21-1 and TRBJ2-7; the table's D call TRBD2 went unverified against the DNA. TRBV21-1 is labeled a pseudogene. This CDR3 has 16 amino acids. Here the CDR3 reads CASISRWRRSSYEQYF. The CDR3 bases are TGTGCCAGCATTTCAAGATGGCGGAGGAGCTCCTACGAGCAGTACTTC.

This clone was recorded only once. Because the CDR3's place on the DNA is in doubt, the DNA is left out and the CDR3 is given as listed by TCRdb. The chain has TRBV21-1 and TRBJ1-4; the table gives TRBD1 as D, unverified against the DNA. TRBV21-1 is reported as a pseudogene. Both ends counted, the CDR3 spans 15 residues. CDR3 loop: CASSNVGTGNEKLFF.

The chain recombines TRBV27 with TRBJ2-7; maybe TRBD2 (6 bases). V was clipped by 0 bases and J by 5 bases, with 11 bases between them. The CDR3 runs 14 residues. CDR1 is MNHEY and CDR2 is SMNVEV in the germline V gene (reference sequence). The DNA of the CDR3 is TGTGCCAGCAGTTTATCGAGGAGGGTACACGAGCAGTACTTC. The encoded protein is CASSLSRRVHEQYF.

In DNA, the CDR3 is TGTGCCAGGGGGGGGATAGCATCTGCGGACACCGGGGAGCTGTTTTTT. Translating it yields CARGGIASADTGELFF. The genes are TRBV27 and TRBJ2-2; 7 bases fit TRBD2. CDR1 MNHEY and CDR2 SMNVEV come from the germline V gene (reference sequence). The CDR3 has 16 residues. The V gene end was trimmed by 9 bases and the J gene end by 3 bases; junction bases not matched to a gene: 13.

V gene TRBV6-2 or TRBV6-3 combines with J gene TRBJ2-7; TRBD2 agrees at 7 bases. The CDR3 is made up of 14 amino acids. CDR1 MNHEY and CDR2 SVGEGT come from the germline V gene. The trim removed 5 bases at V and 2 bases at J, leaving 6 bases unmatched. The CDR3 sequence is CASSRLAGTYEQYF. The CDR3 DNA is TGTGCCAGCAGTCGACTAGCAGGGACCTACGAGCAGTACTTC.

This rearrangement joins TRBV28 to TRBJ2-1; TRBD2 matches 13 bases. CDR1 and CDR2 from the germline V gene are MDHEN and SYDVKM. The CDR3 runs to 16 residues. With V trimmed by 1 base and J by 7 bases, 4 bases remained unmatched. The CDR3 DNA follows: TGTGCCAGCAGTTTATCCCGACTAGCGGGGGGAAATGAGCAGTTCTTC. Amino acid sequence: CASSLSRLAGGNEQFF.

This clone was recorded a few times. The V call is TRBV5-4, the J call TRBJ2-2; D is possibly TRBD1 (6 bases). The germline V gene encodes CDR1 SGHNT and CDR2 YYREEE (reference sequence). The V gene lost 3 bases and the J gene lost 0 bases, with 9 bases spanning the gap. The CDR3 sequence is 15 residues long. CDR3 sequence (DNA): TGTGCCAGCAGCTCCGGGACACCGAACACCGGGGAGCTGTTTTTT. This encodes CASSSGTPNTGELFF. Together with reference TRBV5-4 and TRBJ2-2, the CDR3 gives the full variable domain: ETGVTQSPTHLIKTRGQQVTLRCSSQSGHNTVSWYQQALGQGPQFIFQYYREEENGRGNFPPRFSGLQFPNYSSELNVNALELDDSALYLCASSSGTPNTGELFFGEGSRLTVL.

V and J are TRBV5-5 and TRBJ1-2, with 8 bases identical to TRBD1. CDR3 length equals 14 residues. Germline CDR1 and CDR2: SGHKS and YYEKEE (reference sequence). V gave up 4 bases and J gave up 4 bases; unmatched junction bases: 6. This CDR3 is CASSPGQVLYGYTF. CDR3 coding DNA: TGTGCCAGCAGCCCGGGACAGGTCCTCTATGGCTACACCTTC.

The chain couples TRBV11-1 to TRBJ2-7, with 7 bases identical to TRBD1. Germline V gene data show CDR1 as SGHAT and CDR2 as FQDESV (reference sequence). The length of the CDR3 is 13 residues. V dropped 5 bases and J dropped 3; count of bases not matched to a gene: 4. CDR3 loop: CASSRDRFYEQYF. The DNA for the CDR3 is TGTGCCAGCAGCCGGGACAGATTCTACGAGCAGTACTTC.

Written as DNA, the CDR3 is TGTGCCAGCAGCGGGACAGGGGGCGGCTCTGAAGCTTTCTTT. Its protein is CASSGTGGGSEAFF. The J gene is TRBJ1-1, the V gene TRBV7-2; TRBD1 aligns across 12 bases. The CDR3 has 14 amino acids. Looked up from germline, CDR1 is SGHTA and CDR2 is FQGNSA. With 5 bases clipped from V and 6 bases from J, the junction kept 4 bases outside the gene matches.

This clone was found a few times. The CDR3 here is CATSDLVSDEQYF. The CDR3 nucleotides read TGTGCCACCAGTGATTTGGTTTCGGACGAGCAGTACTTC. The chain has TRBV24-1 and TRBJ2-7, with D hard to call. Trimming shortened V by 0 bases and J by 5 bases, and 7 bases separated the two germline ends. The CDR3 spans 13 residues. Germline CDR1 is KGHDR and CDR2 is SFDVKD.

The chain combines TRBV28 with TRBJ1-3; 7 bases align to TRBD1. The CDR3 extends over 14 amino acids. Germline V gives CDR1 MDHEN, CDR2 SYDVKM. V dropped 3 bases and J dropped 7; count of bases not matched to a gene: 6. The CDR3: CASSFPRDSNTIYF. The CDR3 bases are TGTGCCAGCAGTTTCCCTCGGGACAGTAACACCATATATTTT.

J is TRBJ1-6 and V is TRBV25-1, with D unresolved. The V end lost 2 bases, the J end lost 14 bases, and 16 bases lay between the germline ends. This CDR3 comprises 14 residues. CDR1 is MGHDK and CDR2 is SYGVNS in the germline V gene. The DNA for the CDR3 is TGTGCCAGCAGTGAACCCTATGGGAGTAGGACCCTCCACTTT. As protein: CASSEPYGSRTLHF.

The CDR3 reads CASSPQGDQPQHF. In nucleotides, the CDR3 is TGTGCCAGCTCACCACAAGGGGATCAGCCCCAGCATTTT. The chain couples TRBV18 to TRBJ1-5; TRBD1 might be the D (5 bases). Germline V lookup: CDR1 KGHSH, CDR2 LQKENI. V dropped 1 base and J dropped 5 bases, with 6 bases sitting between them. CDR3 size: 13 residues.

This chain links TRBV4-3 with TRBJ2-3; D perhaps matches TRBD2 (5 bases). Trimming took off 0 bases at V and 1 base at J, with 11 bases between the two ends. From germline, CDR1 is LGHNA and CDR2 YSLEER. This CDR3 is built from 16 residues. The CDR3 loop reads CASSQDLAFGTDTQYF. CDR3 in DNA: TGCGCCAGCAGCCAAGATTTAGCGTTCGGCACAGATACGCAGTATTTT.

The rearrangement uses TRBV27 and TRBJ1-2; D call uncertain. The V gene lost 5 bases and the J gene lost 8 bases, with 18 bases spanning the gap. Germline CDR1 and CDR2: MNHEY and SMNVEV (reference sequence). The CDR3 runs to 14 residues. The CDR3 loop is CASSLIRGERGYTF. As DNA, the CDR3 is TGTGCCAGCAGTCTAATCCGGGGAGAGAGGGGCTACACCTTC.

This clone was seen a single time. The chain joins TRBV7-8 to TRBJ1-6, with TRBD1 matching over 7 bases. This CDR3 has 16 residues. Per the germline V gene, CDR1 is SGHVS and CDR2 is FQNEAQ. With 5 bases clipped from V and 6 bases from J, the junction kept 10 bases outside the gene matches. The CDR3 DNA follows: TGTGCCAGCAGCCAGTCCCCGCCAGGGGGTAATTCACCCCTCCACTTT. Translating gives CASSQSPPGGNSPLHF.

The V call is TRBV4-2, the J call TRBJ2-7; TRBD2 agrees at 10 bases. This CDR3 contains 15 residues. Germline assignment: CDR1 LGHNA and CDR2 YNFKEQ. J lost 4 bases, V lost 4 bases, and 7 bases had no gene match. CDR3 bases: TGTGCCAGCAGCCCTGCCGGGACTAGCGAGTACGAGCAGTACTTC. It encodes CASSPAGTSEYEQYF.

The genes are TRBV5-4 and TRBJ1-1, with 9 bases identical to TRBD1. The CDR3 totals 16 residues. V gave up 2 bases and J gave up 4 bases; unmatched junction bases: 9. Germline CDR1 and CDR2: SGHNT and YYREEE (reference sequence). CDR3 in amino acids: CASSLGQGKTITEAFF. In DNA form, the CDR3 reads TGTGCCAGCAGCTTAGGACAGGGGAAAACAATCACTGAAGCTTTCTTT.

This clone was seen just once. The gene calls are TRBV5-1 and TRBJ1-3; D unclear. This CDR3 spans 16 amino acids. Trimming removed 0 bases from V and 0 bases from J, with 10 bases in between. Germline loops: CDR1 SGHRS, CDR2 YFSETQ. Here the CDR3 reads CASSLVAGGSGNTIYF. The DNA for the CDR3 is TGCGCCAGCAGCTTGGTGGCAGGAGGCTCTGGAAACACCATATATTTT. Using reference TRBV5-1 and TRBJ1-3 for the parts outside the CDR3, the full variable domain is KAGVTQTPRYLIKTRGQQVTLSCSPISGHRSVSWYQQTPGQGLQFLFEYFSETQRNKGNFPGRFSGRQFSNSRSEMNVSTLELGDSALYLCASSLVAGGSGNTIYFGEGSWLTVV.

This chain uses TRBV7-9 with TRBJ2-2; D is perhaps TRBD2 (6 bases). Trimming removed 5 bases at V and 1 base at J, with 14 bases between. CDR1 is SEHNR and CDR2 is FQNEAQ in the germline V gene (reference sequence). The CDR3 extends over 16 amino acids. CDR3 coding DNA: TGTGCCAGCAGCCCCCGGGCGGGGAAGAACACCGGGGAGCTGTTTTTT. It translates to CASSPRAGKNTGELFF.

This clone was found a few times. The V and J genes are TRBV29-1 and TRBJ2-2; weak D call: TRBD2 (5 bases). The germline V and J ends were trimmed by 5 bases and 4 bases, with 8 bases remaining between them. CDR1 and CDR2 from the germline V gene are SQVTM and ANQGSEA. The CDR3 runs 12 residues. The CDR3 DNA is TGCAGCGTTTGGAGGTCCACCGGGGAGCTGTTTTTT. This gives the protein CSVWRSTGELFF.

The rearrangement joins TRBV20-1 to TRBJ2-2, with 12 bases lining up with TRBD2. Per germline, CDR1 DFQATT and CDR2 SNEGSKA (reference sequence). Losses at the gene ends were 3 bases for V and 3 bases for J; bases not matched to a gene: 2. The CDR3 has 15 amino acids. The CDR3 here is CSASRLAGDTGELFF. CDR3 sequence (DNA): TGCAGTGCTAGTAGACTAGCGGGAGACACCGGGGAGCTGTTTTTT.

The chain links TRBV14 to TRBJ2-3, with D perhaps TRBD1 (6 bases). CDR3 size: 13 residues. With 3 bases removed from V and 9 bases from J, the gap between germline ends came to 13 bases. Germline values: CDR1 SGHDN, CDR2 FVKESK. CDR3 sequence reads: CASSQQGTGTQYF. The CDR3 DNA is TGTGCCAGCAGCCAGCAGGGGACGGGAACGCAGTATTTT.

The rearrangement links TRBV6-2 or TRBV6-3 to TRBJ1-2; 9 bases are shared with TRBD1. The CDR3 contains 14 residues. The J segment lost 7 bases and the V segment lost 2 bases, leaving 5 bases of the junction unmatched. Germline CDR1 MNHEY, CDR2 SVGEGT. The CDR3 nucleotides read TGTGCCAGCAGTTACCCACAGGGGGCAGGTGGCTACACCTTC. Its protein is CASSYPQGAGGYTF.

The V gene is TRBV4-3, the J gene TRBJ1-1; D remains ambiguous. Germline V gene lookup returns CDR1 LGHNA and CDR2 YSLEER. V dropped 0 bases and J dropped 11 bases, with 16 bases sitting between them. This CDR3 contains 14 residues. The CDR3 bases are TGCGCCAGCAGCCAAGACAGGTGGAACCGCGTCGCTTTCTTT. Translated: CASSQDRWNRVAFF.